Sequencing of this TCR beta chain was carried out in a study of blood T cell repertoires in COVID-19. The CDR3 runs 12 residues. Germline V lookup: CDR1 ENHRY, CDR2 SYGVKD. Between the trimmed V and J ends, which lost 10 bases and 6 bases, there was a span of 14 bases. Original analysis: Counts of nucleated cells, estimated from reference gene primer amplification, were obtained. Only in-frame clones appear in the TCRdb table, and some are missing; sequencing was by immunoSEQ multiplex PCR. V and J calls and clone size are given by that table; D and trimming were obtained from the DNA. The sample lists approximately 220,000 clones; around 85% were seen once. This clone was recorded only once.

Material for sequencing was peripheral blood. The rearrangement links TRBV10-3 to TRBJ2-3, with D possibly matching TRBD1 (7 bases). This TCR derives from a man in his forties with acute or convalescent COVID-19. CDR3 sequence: CATEGAGDTQYF. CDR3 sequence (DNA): TGTGCCACGGAGGGGGCAGGGGATACGCAGTATTTT.